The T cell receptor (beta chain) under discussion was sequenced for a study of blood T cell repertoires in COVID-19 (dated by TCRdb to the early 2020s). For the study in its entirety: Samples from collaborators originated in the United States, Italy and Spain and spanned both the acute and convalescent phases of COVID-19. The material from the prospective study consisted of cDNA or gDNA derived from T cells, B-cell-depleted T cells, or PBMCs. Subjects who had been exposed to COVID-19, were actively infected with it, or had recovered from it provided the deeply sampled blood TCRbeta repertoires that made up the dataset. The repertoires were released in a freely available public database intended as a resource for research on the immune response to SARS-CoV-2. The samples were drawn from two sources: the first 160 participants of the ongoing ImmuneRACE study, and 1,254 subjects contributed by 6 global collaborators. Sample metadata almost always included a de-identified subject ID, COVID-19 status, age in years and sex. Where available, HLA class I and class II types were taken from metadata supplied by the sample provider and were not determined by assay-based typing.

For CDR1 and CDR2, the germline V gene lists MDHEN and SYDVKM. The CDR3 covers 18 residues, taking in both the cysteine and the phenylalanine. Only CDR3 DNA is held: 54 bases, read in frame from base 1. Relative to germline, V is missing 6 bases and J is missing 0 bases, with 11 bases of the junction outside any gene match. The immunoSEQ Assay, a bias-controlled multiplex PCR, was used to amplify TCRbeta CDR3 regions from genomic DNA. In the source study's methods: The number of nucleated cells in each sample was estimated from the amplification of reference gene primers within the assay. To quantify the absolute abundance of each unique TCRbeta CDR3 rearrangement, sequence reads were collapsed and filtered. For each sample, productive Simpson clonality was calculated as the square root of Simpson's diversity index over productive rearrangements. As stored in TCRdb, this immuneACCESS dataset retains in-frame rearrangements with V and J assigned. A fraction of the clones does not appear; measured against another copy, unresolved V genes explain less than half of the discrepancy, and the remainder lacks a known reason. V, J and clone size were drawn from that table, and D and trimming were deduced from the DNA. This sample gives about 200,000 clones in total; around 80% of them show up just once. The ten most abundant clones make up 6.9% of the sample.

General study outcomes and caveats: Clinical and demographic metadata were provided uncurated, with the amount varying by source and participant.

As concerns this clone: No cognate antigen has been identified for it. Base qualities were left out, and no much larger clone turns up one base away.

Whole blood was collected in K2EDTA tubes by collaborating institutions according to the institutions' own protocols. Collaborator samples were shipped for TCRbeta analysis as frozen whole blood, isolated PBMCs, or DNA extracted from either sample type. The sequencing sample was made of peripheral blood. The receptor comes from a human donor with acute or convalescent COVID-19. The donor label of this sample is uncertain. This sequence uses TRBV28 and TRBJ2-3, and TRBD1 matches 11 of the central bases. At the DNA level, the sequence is TGTGCCAGCAGCCCCCGGGACAGGGGGGGGGCTAGCACAGATACGCAGTATTTT. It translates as CASSPRDRGGASTDTQYF.